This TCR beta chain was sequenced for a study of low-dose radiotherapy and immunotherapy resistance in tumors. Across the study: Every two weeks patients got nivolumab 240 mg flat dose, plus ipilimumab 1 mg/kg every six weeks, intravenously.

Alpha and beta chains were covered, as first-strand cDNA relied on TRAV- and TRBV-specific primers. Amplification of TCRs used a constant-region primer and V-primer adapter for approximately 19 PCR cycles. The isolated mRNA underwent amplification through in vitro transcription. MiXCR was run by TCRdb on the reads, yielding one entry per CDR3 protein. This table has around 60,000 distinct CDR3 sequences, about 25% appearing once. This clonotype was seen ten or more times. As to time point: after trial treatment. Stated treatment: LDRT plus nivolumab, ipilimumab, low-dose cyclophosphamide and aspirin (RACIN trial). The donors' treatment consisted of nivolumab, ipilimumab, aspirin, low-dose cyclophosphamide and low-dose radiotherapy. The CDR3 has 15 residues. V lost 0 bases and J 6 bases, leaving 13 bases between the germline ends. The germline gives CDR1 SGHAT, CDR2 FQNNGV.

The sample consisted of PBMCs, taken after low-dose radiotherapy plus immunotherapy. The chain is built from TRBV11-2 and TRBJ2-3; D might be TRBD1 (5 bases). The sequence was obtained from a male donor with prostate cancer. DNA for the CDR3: TGTGCCAGCAGCTTAGAGGGGCGCTATGAGGATACGCAGTATTTT. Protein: CASSLEGRYEDTQYF.